A single sample gave rise to the 6 T cell receptor beta chains below, sequenced in a study of response to subunit inactivated influenza vaccine. TCRdb redid the calling of the RT-PCR reads with MiXCR, one entry per CDR3 protein. The sample lists 150,000 to 200,000 distinct CDR3 sequences; roughly 12% were seen once. Separately, the same data were catalogued under a study of T cells expressing NK-cell markers. In that study: Synthesis of TCR beta cDNA relied on 5'RACE template switching carrying UMIs.

Sequenced material: CD8+ T cells sorted from PBMCs, taken 11 to 12 days after vaccination. All receptors come from a man aged 45-65 years who received an inactivated influenza vaccine.

The rearrangement joins TRBV10-1 to TRBJ2-3, with 11 bases that match TRBD2. V lost 3 bases and J lost 1; bases outside the gene matches: 9. Germline assignment: CDR1 WNHNN and CDR2 SYGVQD (reference sequence). The CDR3 is 18 residues long. The CDR3 here is CASSDRTSGGPRTDTQYF. The CDR3 DNA is TGCGCCAGCAGTGACCGTACTAGCGGGGGCCCCCGCACAGATACGCAGTATTTT.

This clonotype showed up just a few times. The J gene is TRBJ2-1, the V gene TRBV24-1; D gene uncertain. The CDR3 has 14 amino acids. Germline CDR1 is KGHDR and CDR2 is SFDVKD. V lost 1 base, J lost 4 bases, and 7 bases lay in between. CDR3 DNA sequence: TGTGCCACCAGTGATTTAGAACTTTACAATGAGCAGTTCTTC. It yields the protein CATSDLELYNEQFF.

This clonotype was counted only a few times. This chain uses TRBV21-1 with TRBJ2-1. TRBV21-1 is designated a pseudogene. The CDR3 loop spans 11 amino acids. CDR3 residues: CASSKVVEQFF. The CDR3 region has the DNA TGTGCCAGCAGCAAAGTTGTAGAGCAGTTCTTC.

Details on this clonotype: The junction differs from germline at one of its ends, possibly a read error. The CDR3 DNA reads as TGTGCCAGCAGTTATATCTATTCAGCCCTCCACTTT. It yields the protein CASSYIYSALHF. The J gene is TRBJ1-6, the V gene TRBV12-3 or TRBV12-4; D remains unclear. The length of the CDR3 is 12 residues.

At least ten counts were recorded for this clonotype. This chain joins TRBV4-3 and TRBJ2-1; D is perhaps TRBD2 (5 bases). Trimming removed 0 bases at V and 2 bases at J, with 11 bases between. The CDR3 loop spans 16 amino acids. Looked up from germline, CDR1 is LGHNA and CDR2 is YSLEER. CDR3 residues: CASSQDAGRAYNEQFF. The CDR3 DNA reads as TGCGCCAGCAGCCAAGATGCGGGTCGGGCCTACAATGAGCAGTTCTTC.

This clonotype was seen a few times. One junction end does not reproduce the germline sequence, and a read error may be involved. In nucleotides, the CDR3 is TGTGCCAGCAGTGTTCCGCGGGACAGGGGGCTGAATTTT. Its protein is CASSVPRDRGLNF. This chain links TRBV2 with TRBJ2-3, with 12 bases aligning to TRBD1. Germline assignment: CDR1 SNHLY and CDR2 FYNNEI. The CDR3 is 13 residues long.